This T cell receptor beta chain was captured in a study of CD8+CD57+ T cells in acquired aplastic anemia. Looking at the study overall: Sorted CD4+ and CD8+ cell DNA averaged approximately 3.2 ug. Study outcomes and limitations: Researchers reported that CD8+ Simpson's diversity was not significantly different in patients versus controls. It was found that about 31 CD8+ CDR3 sequences were shared between patients and controls.

About this clonotype: Its matching antigen is unknown.

With V trimmed by 5 bases and J by 2 bases, 9 bases remained unmatched. The CDR3 extends over 17 amino acids. Germline V gene lookup returns CDR1 KGHDR and CDR2 SFDVKD. TCR beta VDJ and CDR3 were profiled, and genomic DNA was the template. TCRdb passed the reads through MiXCR, listing each CDR3 protein once. The data show roughly 180,000 distinct CDR3 sequences, 64% seen once. The specimen was sorted CD4+, CD8+, or CD8+CD57+ T cells (not recorded which) from PBMCs. This receptor was taken from a human donor with severe aplastic anemia or a healthy control (not recorded which). V gene TRBV24-1 combines with J gene TRBJ2-5, with 11 bases lining up with TRBD2. The CDR3 region is CATSAWGTSGLQETQYF. The CDR3 coding sequence is TGTGCCACCAGTGCCTGGGGGACTAGCGGTCTGCAAGAGACCCAGTACTTC.